These 10 T cell receptor beta chains originate from one sample sequenced in a study of blood T cell repertoires in COVID-19 (dated by TCRdb to the early 2020s). Receptor libraries were prepared by the immunoSEQ multiplex PCR assay. The table was pulled from immuneACCESS by TCRdb, which kept in-frame rearrangements only. Such tables lose some clones; where checked, under half of the loss comes from unresolved V genes, and the rest has no known cause. This sample is represented by some 530,000 clones; about 88% of them were singletons. Clones ranked in the top ten supply approximately 8% of the sample. Material: PBMCs or T cells enriched from blood (not recorded which). These receptors all stem from a woman in her sixties or seventies who had recovered from COVID-19.

In DNA form, the CDR3 reads TGTGCCAGCAGTTATTCGGGGGGGAGGAGTGGCTACACCTTC. Translation gives CASSYSGGRSGYTF. J is TRBJ1-2 and V is TRBV6-5; D perhaps matches TRBD1 (5 bases). V lost 3 bases and J lost 7, with 15 bases in between. CDR1 and CDR2 (germline): MNHEY, SVGAGI. The CDR3 extends over 14 amino acids.

This chain uses TRBV6-5 with TRBJ2-2; D remains ambiguous. Germline CDR1 and CDR2: MNHEY and SVGAGI. The V end was cut by 3 bases, the J end by 6 bases, with 8 bases between. This CDR3 is built from 13 residues. DNA for the CDR3: TGTGCCAGCAGTTATATTAGTTCCGGGGAGCTGTTTTTT. Protein sequence: CASSYISSGELFF.

V usage is TRBV7-6 and J usage is TRBJ2-1, with D perhaps TRBD1 (5 bases). The CDR3 runs to 12 residues. V was shortened by 1 base and J by 10 bases, with 8 bases between the two germline ends. Germline values: CDR1 SGHVS, CDR2 FNYEAQ. Here the CDR3 DNA reads TGTGCCAGCAGCTTAGGCCCAGGGGAGCAGTTCTTC. Residues: CASSLGPGEQFF.

The rearrangement links TRBV6-2 or TRBV6-3 to TRBJ2-1; tentatively, D is TRBD2 (5 bases). Trimming shortened V by 6 bases and J by 8 bases, and 11 bases separated the two germline ends. The germline CDR1 and CDR2 sequences are MNHEY and SVGEGT. This CDR3 has 12 amino acids. CDR3 protein: CASSDRSDEQFF. Here the CDR3 DNA reads TGTGCCAGCAGCGACCGTAGCGATGAGCAGTTCTTC.

This chain links TRBV5-4 with TRBJ2-7; 8 nucleotides match TRBD1. The germline gives CDR1 SGHNT, CDR2 YYREEE (reference sequence). The trim removed 6 bases at V and 3 bases at J, leaving 5 bases unmatched. The CDR3 runs to 13 residues. For the CDR3, the DNA is TGTGCCAGCACCAGGACAGGGAGCTACGAGCAGTACTTC. This sequence encodes CASTRTGSYEQYF.

In this sample, this clone turned up once. This rearrangement joins TRBV7-2 to TRBJ2-6; no firm D call. V lost 3 bases and J 3 bases, leaving 3 bases between the germline ends. There are 13 residues in the CDR3. Per the germline V gene, CDR1 is SGHTA and CDR2 is FQGNSA. The CDR3 DNA sequence: TGTGCCAGCAGCTTCTATGGGGCCAACGTCCTGACTTTC. It translates to CASSFYGANVLTF.

This sequence joins TRBV4-1 and TRBJ1-5; possible D gene TRBD1, 6 bases. CDR1 is MGHRA, CDR2 YSYEKL, per germline. V was pared by 1 base and J by 4 bases, with 8 bases between. The CDR3 runs 14 residues. The CDR3 protein is CASSQAQGNQPQHF. For the CDR3, the DNA is TGCGCCAGCAGCCAAGCTCAGGGGAATCAGCCCCAGCATTTT.

This rearrangement joins TRBV5-4 to TRBJ2-4; D remains ambiguous. Between the trimmed V and J ends, which lost 2 bases and 4 bases, there was a span of 7 bases. The CDR3 covers 13 residues. Germline values: CDR1 SGHNT, CDR2 YYREEE (reference sequence). Here the CDR3 reads CASSFAGKNIQYF. The DNA of the CDR3 is TGTGCCAGCAGCTTCGCAGGAAAAAACATTCAGTACTTC.

The chain carries TRBV7-8 and TRBJ1-5; TRBD1 matches at 10 bases. CDR3 length: 11 residues. Trimming removed 5 bases from V and 16 bases from J; junction bases left unmatched: 5. Germline values: CDR1 SGHVS, CDR2 FQNEAQ. The CDR3 nucleotides are TGTGCCAGCAGCCTGGGACAGGGGAAACATTTT. As protein: CASSLGQGKHF. Full variable domain (rest looked up from reference TRBV7-8 and TRBJ1-5): GAGVSQSPRYKVAKRGQDVALRCDPISGHVSLFWYQQALGQGPEFLTYFQNEAQLDKSGLPSDRFFAERPEGSVSTLKIQRTQQEDSAVYLCASSLGQGKHFGDGTRLSIL.

This chain uses TRBV24-1 with TRBJ2-7, with 8 bases that match TRBD1. V shed 1 base, J shed 0 bases, and the junction held 7 bases outside the gene matches. CDR3 length: 17 amino acids. Germline values: CDR1 KGHDR, CDR2 SFDVKD. The CDR3 DNA reads TGTGCCACCAGTGATTTCTTCTGGACAGGGAGCTCCTACGAGCAGTACGTC. Its protein is CATSDFFWTGSSYEQYV.